This T cell receptor (beta chain) was recovered during a study of blood T cell repertoires in COVID-19. Study overall: Acute and convalescent COVID-19 specimens originated in the United States, Italy and Spain. T cells, B-cell-depleted T cells, or PBMCs provided the cDNA or gDNA that served as material.

The CDR3 is made up of 15 amino acids. Germline-derived CDR1 and CDR2 are SGHNT and YYREEE (reference sequence). V lost 1 base and J lost 4; bases outside the gene matches: 5. Original data processing: Amplification of reference gene primers was used by the study to estimate nucleated cell counts. Assay: immunoSEQ multiplex PCR; the TCRdb copy retains only in-frame clones and omits some. Clone size and the V and J calls come from that table; the DNA yielded D and trimming. The data show under 80,000 clones, roughly four fifths seen once. Sequenced material: peripheral blood. The source of this sequence is a man over 45 with acute or convalescent COVID-19. V is TRBV5-4 and J is TRBJ2-1; 7 positions match TRBD1. CDR3 sequence reads: CASSLPGQDYNEQFF. In DNA, the CDR3 is TGTGCCAGCAGCTTGCCCGGACAGGATTACAATGAGCAGTTCTTC.